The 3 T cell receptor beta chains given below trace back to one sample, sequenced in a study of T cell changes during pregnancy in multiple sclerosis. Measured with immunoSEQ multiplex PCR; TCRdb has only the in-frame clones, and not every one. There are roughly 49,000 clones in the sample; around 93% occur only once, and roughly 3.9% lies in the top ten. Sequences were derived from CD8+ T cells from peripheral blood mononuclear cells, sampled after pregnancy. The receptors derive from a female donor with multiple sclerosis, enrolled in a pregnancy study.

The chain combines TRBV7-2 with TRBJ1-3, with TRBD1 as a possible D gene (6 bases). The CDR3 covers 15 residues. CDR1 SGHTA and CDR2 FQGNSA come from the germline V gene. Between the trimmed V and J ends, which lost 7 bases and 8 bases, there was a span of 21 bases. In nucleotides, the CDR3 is TGTGCCAGCACCCCTATACAGGGACCGGGCGACACCATATATTTT. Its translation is CASTPIQGPGDTIYF. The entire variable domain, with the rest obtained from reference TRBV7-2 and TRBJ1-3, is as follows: GAGVSQSPSNKVTEKGKDVELRCDPISGHTALYWYRQSLGQGLEFLIYFQGNSAPDKSGLPSDRFSAERTGGSVSTLTIQRTQQEDSAVYLCASTPIQGPGDTIYFGEGSWLTVV.

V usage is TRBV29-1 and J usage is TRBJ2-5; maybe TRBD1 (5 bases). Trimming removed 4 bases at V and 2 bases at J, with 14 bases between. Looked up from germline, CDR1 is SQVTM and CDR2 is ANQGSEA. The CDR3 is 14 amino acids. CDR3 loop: CSVVVAGRQETQYF. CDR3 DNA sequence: TGCAGCGTTGTGGTGGCAGGGCGGCAAGAGACCCAGTACTTC.

CDR3 loop: CAVVMGGGGEQFF. For the CDR3, the DNA is TGTGCCGTAGTGATGGGGGGGGGCGGTGAGCAGTTCTTC. The chain is built from TRBV19 and TRBJ2-1; D is possibly TRBD2 (7 bases). Trimming removed 11 bases at V and 9 bases at J, with 20 bases between. The CDR3 consists of 13 residues. CDR1 and CDR2 (germline): LNHDA, SQIVND (reference sequence). Variable domain in full (rest from reference TRBV19 and TRBJ2-1): DGGITQSPKYLFRKEGQNVTLSCEQNLNHDAMYWYRQDPGQGLRLIYYSQIVNDFQKGDIAEGYSVSREKKESFPLTVTSAQKNPTAFYLCAVVMGGGGEQFFGPGTRLTVL.